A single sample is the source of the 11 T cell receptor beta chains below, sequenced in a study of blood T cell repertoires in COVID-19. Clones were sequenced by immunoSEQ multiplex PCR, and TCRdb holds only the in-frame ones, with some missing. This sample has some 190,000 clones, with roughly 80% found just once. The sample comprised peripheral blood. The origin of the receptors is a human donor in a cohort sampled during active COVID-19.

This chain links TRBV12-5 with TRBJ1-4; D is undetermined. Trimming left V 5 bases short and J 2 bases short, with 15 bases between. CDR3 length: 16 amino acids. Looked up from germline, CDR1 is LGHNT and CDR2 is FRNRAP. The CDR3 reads CASGLGPGRTNEKLFF. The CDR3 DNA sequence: TGTGCTAGTGGTCTAGGGCCGGGGAGGACTAATGAAAAACTGTTTTTT.

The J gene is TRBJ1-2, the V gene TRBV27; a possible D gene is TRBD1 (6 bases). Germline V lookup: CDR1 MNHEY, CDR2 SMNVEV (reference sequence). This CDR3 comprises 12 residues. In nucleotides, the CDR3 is TGTGACAACTGGGGGCGGCTCTATGGCTACACCTTC. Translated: CDNWGRLYGYTF.

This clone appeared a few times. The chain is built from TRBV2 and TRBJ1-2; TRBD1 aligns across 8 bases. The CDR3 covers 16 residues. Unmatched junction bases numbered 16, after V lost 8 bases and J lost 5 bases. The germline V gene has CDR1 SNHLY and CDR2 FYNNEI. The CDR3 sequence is CASGGTGGGGDYGYTF. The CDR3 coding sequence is TGTGCCAGCGGGGGGACAGGCGGTGGTGGGGATTATGGCTACACCTTC. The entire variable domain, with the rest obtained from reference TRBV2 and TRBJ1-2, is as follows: EPEVTQTPSHQVTQMGQEVILRCVPISNHLYFYWYRQILGQKVEFLVSFYNNEISEKSEIFDDQFSVERPDGSNFTLKIRSTKLEDSAMYFCASGGTGGGGDYGYTFGSGTRLTVV.

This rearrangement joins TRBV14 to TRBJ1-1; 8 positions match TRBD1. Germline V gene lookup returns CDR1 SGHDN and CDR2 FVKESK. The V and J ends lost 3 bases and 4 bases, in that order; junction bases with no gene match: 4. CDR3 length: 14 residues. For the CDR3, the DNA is TGTGCCAGCAGCCAGGACAGGGAGTTCACTGAAGCTTTCTTT. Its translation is CASSQDREFTEAFF.

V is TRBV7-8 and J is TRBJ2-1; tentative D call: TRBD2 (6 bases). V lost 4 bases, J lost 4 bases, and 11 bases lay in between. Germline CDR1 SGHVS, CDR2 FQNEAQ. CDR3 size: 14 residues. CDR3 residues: CASSWGLEYNEQFF. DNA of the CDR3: TGTGCCAGCAGCTGGGGACTGGAGTACAATGAGCAGTTCTTC.

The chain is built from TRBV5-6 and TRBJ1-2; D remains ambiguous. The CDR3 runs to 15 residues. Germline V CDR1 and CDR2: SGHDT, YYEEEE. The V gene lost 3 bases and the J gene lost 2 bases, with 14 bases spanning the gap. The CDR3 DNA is TGTGCCAGCAGCTCCCGCCTAGAAGGAAACTATGGCTACACCTTC. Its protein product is CASSSRLEGNYGYTF.

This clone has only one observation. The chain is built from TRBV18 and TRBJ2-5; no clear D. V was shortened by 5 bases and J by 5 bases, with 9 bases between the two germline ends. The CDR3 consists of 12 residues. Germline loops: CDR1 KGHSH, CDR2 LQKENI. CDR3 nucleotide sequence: TGTGCCAGCTCAATAGTTGGTGAGACCCAGTACTTC. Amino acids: CASSIVGETQYF.

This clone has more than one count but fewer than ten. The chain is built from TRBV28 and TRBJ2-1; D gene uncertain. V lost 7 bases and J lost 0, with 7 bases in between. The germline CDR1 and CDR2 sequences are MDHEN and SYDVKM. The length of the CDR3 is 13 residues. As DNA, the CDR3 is TGTGCCAGCAAACGGAGCTCCTACAATGAGCAGTTCTTC. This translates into CASKRSSYNEQFF.

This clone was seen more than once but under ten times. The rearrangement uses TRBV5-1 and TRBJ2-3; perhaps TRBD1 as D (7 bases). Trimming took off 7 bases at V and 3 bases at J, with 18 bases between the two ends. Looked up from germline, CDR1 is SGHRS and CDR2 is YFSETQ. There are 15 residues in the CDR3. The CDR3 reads CASGPRQGGTDTQYF. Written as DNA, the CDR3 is TGCGCCAGCGGCCCGAGACAGGGAGGAACAGATACGCAGTATTTT.

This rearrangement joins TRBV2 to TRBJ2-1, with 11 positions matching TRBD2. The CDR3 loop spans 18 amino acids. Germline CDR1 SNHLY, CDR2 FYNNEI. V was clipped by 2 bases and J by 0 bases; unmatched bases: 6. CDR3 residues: CASSEQLAGAGSYNEQFF. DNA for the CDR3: TGTGCCAGCAGTGAACAACTAGCGGGGGCAGGCTCCTACAATGAGCAGTTCTTC.

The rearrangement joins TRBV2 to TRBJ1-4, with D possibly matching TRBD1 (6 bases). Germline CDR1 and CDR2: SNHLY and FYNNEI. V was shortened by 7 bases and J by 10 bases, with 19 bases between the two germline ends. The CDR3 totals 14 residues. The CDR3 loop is CASNRGGGVGKLFF. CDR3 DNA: TGTGCCAGCAATAGGGGAGGGGGGGTCGGAAAACTGTTTTTT.